The 23 T cell receptor beta chains given below trace back to one sample, sequenced in a study of blood T cell repertoires in COVID-19. The assay was immunoSEQ multiplex PCR, and TCRdb's table has in-frame clones only and misses some. The sample contains 200,000 or so clones, roughly 80% of which appear only once. The sample was PBMCs or T cells enriched from blood (not recorded which). The receptors shown here come from a woman aged 40 to 50 with acute COVID-19.

This chain connects TRBV7-3 to TRBJ2-5; 7 nucleotides match TRBD2. The CDR3 is 14 amino acids. Trimming cost V 3 bases and J 5 bases; bases outside gene matches: 6. The germline V gene has CDR1 SGHTA and CDR2 FQGTGA. The CDR3 is CASSFSGRTETQYF. The CDR3 DNA sequence: TGTGCCAGCAGCTTTTCCGGGAGGACGGAGACCCAGTACTTC.

This clone was observed once. The CDR3 coding sequence is TGTGCCAGCACCCCTAGCGACTTCACAGATACGCAGTATTTT. It encodes CASTPSDFTDTQYF. The rearrangement uses TRBV27 and TRBJ2-3; TRBD2 is a possible D gene (6 bases). Germline V gene sequence: CDR1 MNHEY, CDR2 SMNVEV (reference sequence). The CDR3 extends over 14 amino acids. Deletions cut 7 bases from V and 2 bases from J, with 13 bases between.

This rearrangement joins TRBV21-1 to TRBJ2-2; TRBD2 is the table's D call and was not checked against the DNA. TRBV21-1 is deemed a pseudogene. This CDR3 region has 19 residues. CDR3 residues: CASSPRGEDATSNTGELFF. CDR3 nucleotide sequence: TGTGCCAGCAGCCCCCGGGGGGAGGACGCGACATCAAACACCGGGGAGCTGTTTTTT.

The chain uses TRBV6-5 and TRBJ1-4; D unclear. CDR1 and CDR2 (germline): MNHEY, SVGAGI. Trimming left V 7 bases short and J 6 bases short, with 12 bases between. The CDR3 covers 13 residues. The CDR3 sequence is CASKFTQDEKLFF. The CDR3 DNA sequence: TGTGCCAGCAAGTTCACGCAGGATGAAAAACTGTTTTTT.

This chain uses TRBV6-5 with TRBJ1-2; maybe TRBD1 (5 bases). The length of the CDR3 is 13 residues. Germline assignment: CDR1 MNHEY and CDR2 SVGAGI. V gave up 2 bases and J gave up 8 bases, with 12 bases separating them. The CDR3 nucleotides are TGTGCCAGCAGTTACCTCCCGGGGGGGGGCTACACCTTC. It specifies CASSYLPGGGYTF.

This clone was seen more than once but under ten times. The chain links TRBV11-1 to TRBJ2-7; D not certain. Trimming pared 0 bases from V and 6 bases from J, leaving 12 bases between. There are 14 residues in the CDR3. Germline lookup yields CDR1 SGHAT and CDR2 FQDESV (reference sequence). The CDR3 DNA is TGTGCCAGCAGCTTAGCCCCCACATACGCCGAGCAGTACTTC. Protein: CASSLAPTYAEQYF.

This chain links TRBV5-1 with TRBJ2-7; 7 bases match TRBD1. The germline V gene has CDR1 SGHRS and CDR2 YFSETQ. The CDR3 consists of 14 residues. The ends lost 5 bases at V and 1 base at J; junction bases unmatched: 6. The CDR3 protein is CASSSQGKSYEQYF. In DNA, the CDR3 is TGCGCCAGCAGTTCACAGGGGAAGTCCTACGAGCAGTACTTC.

This chain's CDR3 is CASDRVNYEQYF. CDR3 nucleotide sequence: TGTGCCTCGGACAGAGTAAACTACGAGCAGTACTTC. The V gene is TRBV30, the J gene TRBJ2-7, with D tentatively TRBD1 (6 bases). The V end was cut by 7 bases, the J end by 3 bases, with 13 bases between. The CDR3 is 12 amino acids. The germline CDR1 and CDR2 sequences are GTSNPN and SVGIG (reference sequence). The full variable domain, with the rest looked up from reference TRBV30 and TRBJ2-7, is SQTIHQWPATLVQPVGSPLSLECTVEGTSNPNLYWYRQAAGRGLQLLFYSVGIGQISSEVPQNLSASRPQDRQFILSSKKLLLSDSGFYLCASDRVNYEQYFGPGTRLTVT.

This chain joins TRBV30 and TRBJ2-7; 7 positions match TRBD2. V lost 1 base to trimming and J lost 9 bases; unmatched junction nucleotides: 3. CDR1 and CDR2 from the germline V gene are GTSNPN and SVGIG (reference sequence). The CDR3 has 11 residues. The CDR3 nucleotides read TGTGCCTGGAGTGGGGAGGGTGTGCAGTACTTC. Translating it yields CAWSGEGVQYF.

The CDR3 sequence: CSVDGGLAGSYNEQFF. CDR3 nucleotides: TGCAGCGTAGACGGGGGACTAGCGGGTTCCTACAATGAGCAGTTCTTC. This chain uses TRBV29-1 with TRBJ2-1, with TRBD2 matching 12 bases. The length of the CDR3 is 16 residues. Germline V gives CDR1 SQVTM, CDR2 ANQGSEA. V was pared by 6 bases and J by 1 base, with 7 bases of the junction left unmatched.

J is TRBJ1-3 and V is TRBV3-1 (or the pseudogene TRBV3-2), with D hard to call. Trimming pared 5 bases from V and 0 bases from J, leaving 14 bases between. Germline CDR1 LGHDT, CDR2 YNNKEL (reference sequence). There are 16 residues in the CDR3. CDR3 amino acids: CASSYPPGRSGNTIYF. The CDR3 region has the DNA TGTGCCAGCAGCTACCCGCCAGGCCGCTCTGGAAACACCATATATTTT.

The chain employs TRBV30 and TRBJ2-7; tentatively, D is TRBD1 (8 bases). CDR3 length: 15 residues. Trimming pared 8 bases from V and 7 bases from J, leaving 27 bases between. Germline V gene lookup returns CDR1 GTSNPN and CDR2 SVGIG (reference sequence). The CDR3 is CAGTSTGAGREEQYF. Here the CDR3 DNA reads TGTGCCGGGACCTCGACAGGGGCCGGGCGGGAGGAGCAGTACTTC.

This chain links TRBV5-5 with TRBJ2-7; 7 bases match TRBD1. The CDR3 is 17 residues long. With V trimmed by 0 bases and J by 0 bases, 9 bases remained unmatched. Germline CDR1 is SGHKS and CDR2 is YYEKEE (reference sequence). Written as DNA, the CDR3 is TGTGCCAGCAGCTTGGAGAGACAGGGAATTAGCTCCTACGAGCAGTACTTC. Translated: CASSLERQGISSYEQYF.

The chain carries TRBV11-2 and TRBJ1-6; D is unresolved. The CDR3 totals 13 residues. The V end was cut by 0 bases, the J end by 9 bases, with 6 bases between. Germline V gives CDR1 SGHAT, CDR2 FQNNGV. Written as DNA, the CDR3 is TGTGCCAGCAGCTTAGAGGCGGGTTCACCCCTCCACTTT. Its translation: CASSLEAGSPLHF. Full variable domain (outside the CDR3, taken from reference TRBV11-2 and TRBJ1-6): EAGVAQSPRYKIIEKRQSVAFWCNPISGHATLYWYQQILGQGPKLLIQFQNNGVVDDSQLPKDRFSAERLKGVDSTLKIQPAKLEDSAVYLCASSLEAGSPLHFGNGTRLTVT.

The genes are TRBV12-3 or TRBV12-4 and TRBJ1-1; D remains ambiguous. The V and J ends lost 6 bases and 11 bases respectively, with 13 bases between them. This CDR3 is 11 amino acids long. CDR3 sequence: CASSRTEEAFF. CDR3 nucleotide sequence: TGTGCCAGCAGCCGAACCGAGGAGGCTTTCTTT.

This chain links TRBV27 with TRBJ1-1; 7 nucleotides line up with TRBD1. CDR1 is MNHEY and CDR2 is SMNVEV in the germline V gene (reference sequence). The CDR3 length is 14 residues. Germline trimming cut 10 bases from V and 1 base from J; bases unmatched to any gene: 9. The CDR3, as DNA: TGTGCCACCCGGGGGCGGACAGGGAACACTGAAGCTTTCTTT. Encoded protein: CATRGRTGNTEAFF.

V gene TRBV30 combines with J gene TRBJ2-2; D is possibly TRBD2 (6 bases). This CDR3 is built from 15 residues. From germline, CDR1 is GTSNPN and CDR2 SVGIG (reference sequence). V lost 2 bases, J lost 9 bases, and 19 bases lay in between. The CDR3 reads CAWSSVEAGSRELFF. In DNA, the CDR3 is TGTGCCTGGAGTAGTGTAGAAGCGGGTAGCCGGGAGCTGTTTTTT. Looking up the rest from reference TRBV30 and TRBJ2-2 gives the full variable domain: SQTIHQWPATLVQPVGSPLSLECTVEGTSNPNLYWYRQAAGRGLQLLFYSVGIGQISSEVPQNLSASRPQDRQFILSSKKLLLSDSGFYLCAWSSVEAGSRELFFGEGSRLTVL.

The CDR3 DNA reads TGTGCCAGCAGCTATCATGGACGGAGACAGAGCAATCAGCCCCAGCATTTT. Amino acid sequence: CASSYHGRRQSNQPQHF. The chain joins TRBV2 to TRBJ1-5, with a possible D match to TRBD1 (5 bases). Germline CDR1 reads SNHLY; CDR2 reads FYNNEI. The CDR3 length is 17 residues. V shed 6 bases and J shed 1 base, with 19 bases lying between them.

The V call is TRBV27, the J call TRBJ2-2; D is ambiguous. The ends were cut back, 8 bases at V and 6 bases at J, with 16 bases in the middle. The CDR3 is 14 residues long. The germline CDR1 and CDR2 sequences are MNHEY and SMNVEV (reference sequence). CDR3 nucleotides: TGTGCCAGCGTAAACACCTTTGCGGCCGGGGAGCTGTTTTTT. This encodes CASVNTFAAGELFF.

This clone was seen a single time. CDR3 amino acids: CASSLDGLQYF. The CDR3 nucleotides are TGTGCCAGCAGCTTAGACGGGTTGCAGTACTTC. V is TRBV11-2 and J is TRBJ2-7; D is ambiguous. From germline, CDR1 is SGHAT and CDR2 FQNNGV. V lost 0 bases to trimming and J lost 9 bases, with 6 bases between them. CDR3 length equals 11 residues.

V usage is TRBV4-3 and J usage is TRBJ2-3; D unclear. The V end was cut by 0 bases, the J end by 4 bases, with 8 bases between. The CDR3 runs 14 residues. CDR1 is LGHNA and CDR2 is YSLEER in the germline V gene. The CDR3 here is CASSQDGPADTQYF. CDR3 in DNA: TGCGCCAGCAGCCAAGATGGCCCCGCAGATACGCAGTATTTT.

This chain links TRBV5-6 with TRBJ1-1, with D uncertain. This CDR3 is built from 13 residues. V was pared by 1 base and J by 6 bases, with 10 bases between. The germline gives CDR1 SGHDT, CDR2 YYEEEE. The DNA of the CDR3 is TGTGCCAGCAGCTTGTTTGGTGGAGCTGAAGCTTTCTTT. Translating it yields CASSLFGGAEAFF.

This clone was picked up a small number of times. The CDR3 is CASSLSPAGELFF. CDR3 coding DNA: TGTGCCAGCAGCTTAAGCCCCGCCGGGGAGCTGTTTTTT. The chain recombines TRBV7-8 with TRBJ2-2; D unresolved. The CDR3 sequence is 13 residues long. Trimming pared 2 bases from V and 6 bases from J, leaving 7 bases between. CDR1 and CDR2 (germline): SGHVS, FQNEAQ.